The rows below give T cell receptor beta chains drawn from one sample of a study of T cell changes during pregnancy in multiple sclerosis. Profiling relied on immunoSEQ multiplex PCR, and the TCRdb table lists in-frame clones only, not all of them. The sample shows tens of thousands of clones, 85% to 95% of them seen only once. Sequencing was performed on CD4+ T cells from peripheral blood mononuclear cells, taken in the second trimester of pregnancy. The receptors here all came from a female donor with multiple sclerosis, enrolled in a pregnancy study. CDR3s include the opening cysteine and the closing phenylalanine or tryptophan. D genes are given only for firm matches. The size entry is marked missing in some rows and otherwise reads once, few, many or a size class.

-	TRBD2	TRBV6-4	TRBJ2-1	TGTGCCAGCAGTGGCTGGACTAGCGGGAGGGCCTTAGATGAGCAGTTCTTC	CASSGWTSGRALDEQFF
-	TRBD2	TRBV5-1	TRBJ2-7	TGCGCCAGCAGCCCAGGGAGCGGGGCCTACGAGCAGTACTTC	CASSPGSGAYEQYF
-	-	TRBV15	TRBJ2-3	TGTGCCACAGCCCTCGACAGGTCGGCAGATACGCAGTATTTT	CATALDRSADTQYF
once	TRBD2	TRBV4-1	TRBJ2-1	TGCGCCAGCAGCCAAGATCAGCGGGGCGGGGGGAATGAGCAGTTCTTC	CASSQDQRGGGNEQFF
-	-	TRBV9	TRBJ2-5	TGTGCCAGCAGCGTTTCAGGGGACCCTTTGGAGACCCAGTACTTC	CASSVSGDPLETQYF
-	TRBD1	TRBV2	TRBJ2-7	TGTGCCAGCTCCCGGGGACAGCCAGCCTACGAGCAGTACTTC	CASSRGQPAYEQYF
-	TRBD1	TRBV23-1	TRBJ1-2	TGCGCCAGCAGCCTGGACAGGGGGCTCTTCAACTATGGCTACACCTTC	CASSLDRGLFNYGYTF
-	-	TRBV5-1	TRBJ2-3	TGCGCCAGCAGCTCAGAAGATACGCAGTATTTT	CASSSEDTQYF
-	-	TRBV5-4	TRBJ1-1	TGTGCCAGCAGCTTCGGGGGGACACTCTCCCAGAACACTGAAGCTTTCTTT	CASSFGGTLSQNTEAFF
-	TRBD2	TRBV27	TRBJ2-7	TGTGCCAGCAGTTTCTCCCGACTAGCGGGAAACTACGAGCAGTACTTC	CASSFSRLAGNYEQYF
-	-	TRBV5-1	TRBJ2-7	TGCGCCAGCAGCTTGGGCCCCCAATACCGAGACGAGCAGTACTTC	CASSLGPQYRDEQYF
-	-	TRBV6-1	TRBJ1-2	TGTGCCAGCAGTGAAGGGGCAGTGGCCTATGGCTACACCTTC	CASSEGAVAYGYTF
-	-	TRBV10-2	TRBJ1-1	TGCGCCAGCAGTGAAGGGGTCCGGGCTTTCTTT	CASSEGVRAFF
-	-	TRBV5-1	TRBJ2-3	TGCGCCAGCAGCTTGGGTAGAACAGATACGCAGTATTTT	CASSLGRTDTQYF
once	TRBD1	TRBV28	TRBJ1-2	TGTGCCAGCAGTCCGACAGGGAACTATGGCTACACCTTC	CASSPTGNYGYTF
once	-	TRBV6-6	TRBJ2-3	TGTGCCAGCAAGATTAGGGGGGGGGAAGGCACAGATACGCAGTATTTT	CASKIRGGEGTDTQYF
-	-	TRBV30	TRBJ2-5	TGTGCCTACAGGGTTAAAGAGACCCAGTACTTC	CAYRVKETQYF
-	TRBD1	TRBV7-2	TRBJ1-2	TGTGCCAGCAGCTCAGGGGGTCAGGGCTACACCTTC	CASSSGGQGYTF
-	TRBD2	TRBV7-2	TRBJ2-1	TGTGCCAGCAGGAAGATGGGGACTAGCCACAATGAGCAGTTCTTC	CASRKMGTSHNEQFF
-	TRBD2	TRBV5-1	TRBJ2-1	TGCGCCAGCAGTCTAGCGGGAGTCTACAATGAGCAGTTCTTC	CASSLAGVYNEQFF
-	TRBD1	TRBV5-6	TRBJ2-7	TGTGCCAGCAGCTTGTACGACAGGGGTTCTTACGAGCAGTACTTC	CASSLYDRGSYEQYF
-	TRBD1	TRBV29-1	TRBJ2-7	TGCAGCGCGCAACAGGGGGTCGGGTACGAGCAGTACTTC	CSAQQGVGYEQYF
-	TRBD1	TRBV11-2	TRBJ1-1	TGTGCCAGCAGCCGACAAGGGACAGGGAGCACTGAAGCTTTCTTT	CASSRQGTGSTEAFF
-	-	TRBV19	TRBJ1-5	TGTGCCAGTAGTATGGGGCAGGGTGGCCCAAACGGTCAGCCCCAGCATTTT	CASSMGQGGPNGQPQHF
-	TRBD1	TRBV6-5	TRBJ1-6	TGTGCCAGCAGTTGGGACAGCCGGAATAATTCACCCCTCCACTTT	CASSWDSRNNSPLHF
-	-	TRBV4-1	TRBJ1-2	TGCGCCAGCAGCCAAGGGGGGGAAATACTCTATGGCTACACCTTC	CASSQGGEILYGYTF
once	-	TRBV5-1	TRBJ2-3	TGCGCCAGCAGAAGCCGGGACTCCAAGGGAGATACGCAGTATTTT	CASRSRDSKGDTQYF
-	-	TRBV6-9	TRBJ2-7	TGTGCCAGCAGTTGCCCGGGGATTTGGGACGAGCAGTACTTC	CASSCPGIWDEQYF